The 14 T cell receptor beta chains reported below all come from one sample, sequenced in a study of early T cells in non-severe SARS-CoV-2 infection. One entry per CDR3 protein results from TCRdb running MiXCR on the 5' RACE reads. The sample holds 45,000 to 50,000 distinct CDR3 sequences, 5.6% seen once. Sequencing was carried out using whole blood. These receptors were obtained from an adult who was a healthcare worker with PCR-confirmed SARS-CoV-2 infection or an uninfected control (not recorded which).

This clonotype has ten or more counts. The chain employs TRBV7-2 and TRBJ1-6; TRBD1 is a possible D gene (6 bases). V lost 5 bases and J lost 9, with 20 bases in between. The CDR3 runs 16 residues. Germline V gives CDR1 SGHTA, CDR2 FQGNSA. Here the CDR3 reads CASSLIAGGGFSPLHF. In nucleotides, the CDR3 is TGTGCCAGCAGCCTGATCGCAGGAGGGGGGTTTTCACCCCTCCACTTT.

The rearrangement links TRBV29-1 to TRBJ2-7; D might be TRBD1 (6 bases). There are 11 residues in the CDR3. Germline CDR1 and CDR2: SQVTM and ANQGSEA. CDR3 nucleotides: TGCAGTTCGGGACATGCGGACGAGCAGTACTTC. Translation: CSSGHADEQYF.

This clonotype was counted ten times or more. The V call is TRBV30, the J call TRBJ2-6; no definite D call. Germline CDR1 reads GTSNPN; CDR2 reads SVGIG (reference sequence). Trimming took off 0 bases at V and 0 bases at J, with 18 bases between the two ends. The CDR3 is 19 residues long. The CDR3 sequence is CAWSVRWAAHFSGANVLTF. The CDR3 DNA sequence: TGTGCCTGGAGTGTAAGGTGGGCCGCGCACTTCTCTGGGGCCAACGTCCTGACTTTC.

This clonotype has a count of ten or more. This chain uses TRBV7-2 with TRBJ1-1; TRBD1 matches 9 bases. This CDR3 comprises 17 residues. Trimming took 6 bases from V and 1 from J; bases not matched to a gene: 12. Germline values: CDR1 SGHTA, CDR2 FQGNSA. The CDR3 DNA is TGTGCCAGCAGTCCCGGCCGTTCGACAGGGGGGAACACTGAAGCTTTCTTT. This encodes CASSPGRSTGGNTEAFF.

Ten or more counts support this clonotype. The chain recombines TRBV10-3 with TRBJ2-3, with TRBD1 identical over 8 bases. Trimming took 8 bases from V and 6 from J; bases not matched to a gene: 7. The CDR3 covers 13 residues. From germline, CDR1 is ENHRY and CDR2 SYGVKD. CDR3 amino acids: CAIDPTGEDTQYF. CDR3 nucleotide sequence: TGTGCCATCGACCCGACAGGGGAGGATACGCAGTATTTT.

This clonotype has ten or more counts. V is TRBV13 and J is TRBJ1-4, with TRBD1 matching over 8 bases. CDR3 length equals 15 residues. The trim removed 4 bases at V and 8 bases at J, leaving 9 bases unmatched. Germline V gene sequence: CDR1 PRHDT, CDR2 FYEKMQ (reference sequence). CDR3 region: CASSYGQGMGEKLFF. CDR3 bases: TGTGCCAGCAGCTACGGACAGGGAATGGGAGAAAAACTGTTTTTT.

This clonotype was seen repeatedly, ten times or more. This chain links TRBV12-3 or TRBV12-4 with TRBJ1-6; unclear D gene. The CDR3 has 15 residues. The germline V and J ends were trimmed by 4 bases and 7 bases, with 14 bases remaining between them. This CDR3 reads CASSSPLSLNSPLHF. The CDR3 region has the DNA TGTGCCAGCAGTTCCCCCCTGAGCCTCAATTCACCCCTCCACTTT.

This clonotype was detected many times. This rearrangement joins TRBV4-1 to TRBJ2-3; D is unresolved. The CDR3 has 11 residues. The V gene's germline CDR1 is MGHRA and CDR2 YSYEKL. Deletions cut 6 bases from V and 2 bases from J, with 3 bases between. The CDR3 DNA is TGCGCCAGCAGAATCACAGATACGCAGTATTTT. Amino acid sequence: CASRITDTQYF.

This clonotype has a count of ten or more. The chain has TRBV6-5 and TRBJ1-1; D is unclear. This CDR3 contains 12 residues. The germline V gene has CDR1 MNHEY and CDR2 SVGAGI. The V gene lost 0 bases and the J gene lost 1 base, with 0 bases spanning the gap. The CDR3 DNA follows: TGTGCCAGCAGTTACTCGAACACTGAAGCTTTCTTT. Translated: CASSYSNTEAFF.

This clonotype was observed many times. This rearrangement joins TRBV24-1 to TRBJ2-1; TRBD2 is a possible D gene (6 bases). V gave up 4 bases and J gave up 2 bases, with 20 bases separating them. Germline V gene lookup returns CDR1 KGHDR and CDR2 SFDVKD. This CDR3 comprises 18 residues. This CDR3 reads CATSDPGGAGTPYNEQFF. CDR3 coding DNA: TGTGCCACCAGTGACCCGGGTGGGGCGGGAACGCCCTACAATGAGCAGTTCTTC.

This clonotype appeared a few times. This chain links TRBV14 with TRBJ1-3, with 9 bases identical to TRBD1. V was pared by 1 base and J by 0 bases, with 10 bases of the junction left unmatched. The length of the CDR3 is 19 residues. CDR1 and CDR2 from the germline V gene are SGHDN and FVKESK. The CDR3 DNA sequence: TGTGCCAGCAGCCAAGGACCGGGACAGGGATTTTTCTCTGGAAACACCATATATTTT. It yields the protein CASSQGPGQGFFSGNTIYF.

This clonotype came up a few times. V usage is TRBV30 and J usage is TRBJ1-2; D uncertain. The ends were cut back, 0 bases at V and 4 bases at J, with 15 bases in the middle. Germline V gene data show CDR1 as GTSNPN and CDR2 as SVGIG (reference sequence). The CDR3 consists of 15 residues. CDR3 in amino acids: CAWSVSGRGSYGYTF. The CDR3 nucleotides are TGTGCCTGGAGTGTCTCCGGGCGAGGTTCCTATGGCTACACCTTC.

Concerning this clonotype itself: A much more abundant neighbour one base away suggests this may be a read error. The rearrangement uses TRBV6-6 and TRBJ1-5, with D possibly being TRBD1 (6 bases). Looked up from germline, CDR1 is MNHNY and CDR2 is SVGAGI (reference sequence). The CDR3 contains 13 residues. V was shortened by 7 bases and J by 3 bases, with 10 bases between the two germline ends. Written as DNA, the CDR3 is TGTGCCAGCACGGACAGAGACAATCAGCCCCAGCATTTT. It is translated as CASTDRDNQPQHF.

This clonotype was observed a few times. This may arise from a read error, as a much more abundant clone is one base away. The chain couples TRBV18 to TRBJ2-7; D gene ambiguous. Germline CDR1 is KGHSH and CDR2 is LQKENI. The CDR3 is 13 residues long. CDR3 amino acids: CVSSPIQDYEQYF. Here the CDR3 DNA reads TGTGTCAGCTCCCCTATCCAGGATTACGAGCAGTACTTC.